This is a list of T cell receptor beta chains from one sample in a study of T-cell memory formation after mild COVID-19. Using its own MiXCR run on the 5' RACE reads, TCRdb lists one record per CDR3 protein. The sample yields 470,000 or so distinct CDR3 sequences, under 20% seen once. Sequenced sample: PBMCs or a T cell subset sorted from them (not recorded which). The receptors here all came from a man aged 18 to 29 who had mild COVID-19 (a few samples of this study predate the infection). Cell type and time point are not known. Both conserved end residues are part of each CDR3. The D gene is left open where the match is weak. The listing skips clone size in some rows; elsewhere it reads once, few, many or a size class.

TRBV29-1	TRBD1	few	TRBJ1-1	TGCAGCGTTGAGGTTGTCGCCGGGACAGCGAACACTGAAGCTTTCTTT	CSVEVVAGTANTEAFF
TRBV4-1	.	.	TRBJ1-1	TGCGCCAGCAGCCTTAAGACCTGGCGGTTGGACACTGAAGCTTTCTTT	CASSLKTWRLDTEAFF
TRBV3-1	.	few	TRBJ2-2	TGTGCCAGCAGCCAAGACTGGAACACCGGGGAGCTGTTTTTT	CASSQDWNTGELFF
TRBV7-8	.	.	TRBJ2-2	TGTGCCAGCAGCTTAGTGGGCTCGGTACTGTCCGGGGAGCTGTTTTTT	CASSLVGSVLSGELFF
TRBV10-3	TRBD2	.	TRBJ2-2	TGTGCCATCAGTGAGGCCCCGGGACTAGCGCGGGGGGTTACCGGGGAGCTGTTTTTT	CAISEAPGLARGVTGELFF
TRBV10-1	.	.	TRBJ2-7	TGCGCCAGCAGTGAATACCAGACCTCGTACGAGCAGTACTTC	CASSEYQTSYEQYF
TRBV29-1	.	many	TRBJ1-1	TGCAGCGTTGTGTCTCCGGGGATGAACACTGAAGCTTTCTTT	CSVVSPGMNTEAFF
TRBV10-3	.	.	TRBJ1-4	TGTGCCACATCAGGGTTGGGTTCCCCTGAAAAACTGTTTTTT	CATSGLGSPEKLFF
TRBV20-1	.	many	TRBJ2-3	TGCAGTGCTAACCGGGACGAAAGCACAGATACGCAGTATTTT	CSANRDESTDTQYF
TRBV5-5	.	.	TRBJ1-2	TGTGCCAGCAGCTTGGAGAGTTCGGGGTATGGCTACACCTTC	CASSLESSGYGYTF
TRBV10-2	TRBD2	.	TRBJ2-3	TGCGCCAGCAGACTAGCGGCCACAGATACGCAGTATTTT	CASRLAATDTQYF
TRBV7-9	TRBD1	.	TRBJ2-1	TGTGCCAGCAGCTTGCCGGGACAGGGGGCAGCCTACAATGAGCAGTTCTTC	CASSLPGQGAAYNEQFF
TRBV12-3/TRBV12-4	.	.	TRBJ2-2	TGTGCCAGCAAGACCAGGGGTAATTCCGGGGAGCTGTTTTTT	CASKTRGNSGELFF
TRBV4-3	TRBD1	medium-sized	TRBJ2-1	TGCGCCAGCAGCCAAGGGACAGGGGGCTACAATGAGCAGTTCTTC	CASSQGTGGYNEQFF
TRBV20-1	.	few	TRBJ1-4	TGCAGTGCTAGACCCCCCCGAGGGAGTGGGAATGAAAAACTGTTTTTT	CSARPPRGSGNEKLFF
TRBV7-9	.	.	TRBJ2-1	TGTGCCAGCAGCCAAGGAATATGGGGCGATGAGCAGTTCTTC	CASSQGIWGDEQFF
TRBV20-1	TRBD1	few	TRBJ2-1	TGCAGTGCTAGAGGGGGACAGGGGGCTCCAGGGTGGTCCTACAATGAGCAGTTCTTC	CSARGGQGAPGWSYNEQFF
TRBV5-1	TRBD2	.	TRBJ2-1	TGCGCCAGCAGCCGCGGGTTAGCGGGGGGCCTCAATGAGCAGTTCTTC	CASSRGLAGGLNEQFF
TRBV19	.	.	TRBJ1-6	TGTGCCAGTAGTATCACGACTATTTCACCCCTCCACTTT	CASSITTISPLHF
TRBV11-2	.	.	TRBJ2-3	TGTGCCAGCACCCACTCGGGACTTTCCCCCGCAGATACGCAGTATTTT	CASTHSGLSPADTQYF
TRBV4-1	.	many	TRBJ1-1	TGCGCCAGCAGCCAAGATCCACGGGGACGAACTGAAGCTTTCTTT	CASSQDPRGRTEAFF
TRBV2	TRBD2	few	TRBJ2-1	TGTGCCAGCGGGACTACTTCCGACAATGAGCAGTTCTTC	CASGTTSDNEQFF
TRBV19	.	few	TRBJ1-1	TGTGCCAGCAAGCGGGGGAGCACTGAAGCTTTCTTT	CASKRGSTEAFF
TRBV6-8	.	.	TRBJ2-5	TGTGCCAGCTCTGTCAGGCAAGAGACCCAGTACTTC	CASSVRQETQYF
TRBV29-1	.	many	TRBJ2-3	TGCAGCGTTGAAGCAGATACGCAGTATTTT	CSVEADTQYF
TRBV4-1	.	few	TRBJ2-3	TGCGCCAGCAGCCCTGTTGGGTCGGATACGCAGTATTTT	CASSPVGSDTQYF
TRBV12-3/TRBV12-4	.	.	TRBJ1-5	TGTGCCAGCAGTTTAGACGGCCGCAATCAGCCCCAGCATTTT	CASSLDGRNQPQHF
TRBV11-2	TRBD1	few	TRBJ2-5	TGTGCCAGCAGACCCGTATCCGGGACAGAAGAGACCCAGTACTTC	CASRPVSGTEETQYF
TRBV10-3	.	.	TRBJ2-5	TGTGCCATCAGTGACCAGGGCGGACAAGAGACCCAGTACTTC	CAISDQGGQETQYF
TRBV9	.	.	TRBJ1-5	TGTGCCAGCAGCGTAGATGACAATCAGCCCCAGCATTTT	CASSVDDNQPQHF
TRBV4-1	TRBD1	few	TRBJ2-1	TGCGCCAGCAGCCAGGGGGACAGGGGATACAATGAGCAGTTCTTC	CASSQGDRGYNEQFF
TRBV3-1	TRBD2	few	TRBJ2-7	TGTGCCAGCAGCCAGAAACTAGCGTACGAGCAGTACTTC	CASSQKLAYEQYF
TRBV9	.	few	TRBJ2-5	TGTGCCAGCAGCGTAGCTACGCAGGGGATTCCGTCCGGAGAGACCCAGTACTTC	CASSVATQGIPSGETQYF
TRBV6-6	.	few	TRBJ2-4	TGTGCCAGCAGTAGGGAAGGACAGAATAACATTCAGTACTTC	CASSREGQNNIQYF
TRBV2	.	few	TRBJ1-1	TGTGCCAGCAGTGAGGACATTTACACTGAAGCTTTCTTT	CASSEDIYTEAFF